Here is one T cell receptor (beta chain) with its context. Its antigen is unidentified. The data originate from a study of T cell responses to AZD1222 COVID-19 vaccine. General study results and limits: Regions left unmutated in variants are reportedly the target of nearly half of spike-specific TCRs.

The repertoire was sequenced with immunoSEQ multiplex PCR; TCRdb's copy has only in-frame clones and lacks some. The sample has about 120,000 clones, about 87% seen once. V lost 4 bases, J lost 2 bases, and 4 bases stayed unmatched. CDR1 is LNHDA, CDR2 SQIVND, per germline (reference sequence). CDR3 length: 15 amino acids. The source is an adult in good health. The sample in question was peripheral blood, obtained on day 0 of AZD1222 vaccination. The chain recombines TRBV19 with TRBJ2-7; 11 nucleotides match TRBD2. The CDR3: CASSKKGLAAYEQYF. The CDR3, as DNA: TGTGCCAGTAGTAAAAAGGGACTAGCGGCCTACGAGCAGTACTTC.